The clone carrying this T cell receptor beta chain was detected ten times or more. Its antigen is not known. CDR3 length: 15 residues. Germline-derived CDR1 and CDR2 are SGHRS and YFSETQ. V lost 7 bases and J 2 bases, leaving 18 bases between the germline ends. TCRdb itself ran the 5' RACE reads through MiXCR, one entry per CDR3 protein. Of just under 600,000 distinct CDR3 sequences in the sample, roughly 13% were seen once. This record comes from a study of T cells after yellow fever vaccination. Study-wide points: Of the clonotypes, a small share occurred in both CD4 and CD8 compartments. Compared with primary, the secondary response was weaker and peaked at day 5, not 15.

V usage is TRBV5-1 and J usage is TRBJ2-5; D possibly corresponds to TRBD2 (6 bases). The sample in question was PBMCs, obtained on the day of the yellow fever booster vaccination. The TCR originated in a man aged 25 to 45 who received the YFV17D yellow fever vaccine. The CDR3 region has the DNA TGCGCCAGCGGGTCCGGAGGGAACAGTCAAGAGACCCAGTACTTC. It specifies CASGSGGNSQETQYF.